This T cell receptor beta chain comes out of a study of Ad26.COV2.S vaccination and SARS-CoV-2 variants. Comments on this clone: Its antigen remains unknown.

Profiling relied on immunoSEQ multiplex PCR, and the TCRdb table lists in-frame clones only, not all of them. Found here are fewer than 55,000 clones, 83% of them singletons; the top ten hold roughly 50%. CDR1 and CDR2 from the germline V gene are SQVTM and ANQGSEA. CDR3 length equals 13 residues. Trimming removed 4 bases at V and 6 bases at J, with 15 bases between. Study results and caveats: Total T cell responses were possibly underestimated by TCR breadth and depth analyses. Vaccine recipients showed a spike-specific TCR breadth that was higher than in placebo recipients. Placebo recipients and vaccine recipients were similar in non-spike TCR breadth.

The chain has TRBV29-1 and TRBJ1-1; D gene uncertain. The source of this sequence is a human donor who had recovered from COVID-19. The specimen comprised peripheral blood, sampled after recovery from COVID-19. The CDR3 region has the DNA TGCAGCGTTGGCCGCGGTCGCGGCGCTGAAGCTTTCTTT. This encodes CSVGRGRGAEAFF.